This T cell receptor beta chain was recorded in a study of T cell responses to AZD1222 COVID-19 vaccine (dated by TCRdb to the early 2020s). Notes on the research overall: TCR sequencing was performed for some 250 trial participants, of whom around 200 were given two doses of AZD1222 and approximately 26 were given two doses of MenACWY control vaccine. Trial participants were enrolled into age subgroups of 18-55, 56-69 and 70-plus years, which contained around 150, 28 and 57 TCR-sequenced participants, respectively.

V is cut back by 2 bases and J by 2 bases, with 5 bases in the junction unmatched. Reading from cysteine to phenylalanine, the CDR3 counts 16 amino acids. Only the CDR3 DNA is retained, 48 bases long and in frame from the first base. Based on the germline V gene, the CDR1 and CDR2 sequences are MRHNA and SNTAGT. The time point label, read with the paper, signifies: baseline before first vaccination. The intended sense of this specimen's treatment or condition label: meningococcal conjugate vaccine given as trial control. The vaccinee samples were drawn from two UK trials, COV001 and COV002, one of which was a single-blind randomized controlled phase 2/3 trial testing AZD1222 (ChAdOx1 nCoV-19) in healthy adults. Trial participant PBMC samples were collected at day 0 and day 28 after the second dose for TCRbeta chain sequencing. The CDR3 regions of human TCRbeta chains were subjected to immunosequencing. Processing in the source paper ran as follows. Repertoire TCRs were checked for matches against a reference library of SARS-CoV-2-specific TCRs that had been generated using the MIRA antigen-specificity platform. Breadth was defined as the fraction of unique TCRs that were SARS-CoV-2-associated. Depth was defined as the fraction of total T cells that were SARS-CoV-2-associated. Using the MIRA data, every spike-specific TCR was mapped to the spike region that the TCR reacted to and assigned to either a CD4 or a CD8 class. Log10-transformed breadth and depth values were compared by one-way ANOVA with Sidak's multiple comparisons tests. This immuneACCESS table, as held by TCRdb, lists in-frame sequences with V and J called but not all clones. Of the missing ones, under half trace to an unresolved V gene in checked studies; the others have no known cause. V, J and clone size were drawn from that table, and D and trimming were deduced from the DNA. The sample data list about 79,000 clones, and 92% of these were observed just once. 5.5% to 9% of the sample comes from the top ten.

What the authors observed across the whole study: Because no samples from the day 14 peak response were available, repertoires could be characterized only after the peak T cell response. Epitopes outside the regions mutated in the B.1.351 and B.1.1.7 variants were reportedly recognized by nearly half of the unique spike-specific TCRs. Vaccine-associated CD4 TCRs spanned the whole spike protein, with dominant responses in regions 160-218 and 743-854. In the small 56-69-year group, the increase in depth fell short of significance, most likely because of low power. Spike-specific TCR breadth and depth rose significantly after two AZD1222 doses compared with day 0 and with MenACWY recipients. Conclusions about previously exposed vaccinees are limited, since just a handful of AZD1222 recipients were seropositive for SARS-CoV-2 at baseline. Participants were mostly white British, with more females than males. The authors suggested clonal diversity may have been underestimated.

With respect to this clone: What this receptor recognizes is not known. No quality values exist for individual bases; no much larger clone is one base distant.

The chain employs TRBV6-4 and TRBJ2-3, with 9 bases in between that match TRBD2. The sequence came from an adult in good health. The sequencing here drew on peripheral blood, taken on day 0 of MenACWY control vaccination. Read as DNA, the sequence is TGTGCCAGCAGTGACGGCGCGGGGGGGGACACAGATACGCAGTATTTT. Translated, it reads CASSDGAGGDTDTQYF.